In its sample, the clone carrying this T cell receptor (beta chain) was seen a few times. Diagnosis was based on clinical symptoms, serum thyroxine, TRAb, thyroid ultrasound and orbital computed tomography. The sequenced template was RNA, covering the TCR beta CDR3 region. Second-round multiplex PCR followed a first-round RT-PCR using HTBI primers. Via MiXCR, TCRdb re-called the multiplex PCR reads, giving one row per CDR3 protein. The table lists a few hundred thousand distinct CDR3 sequences, less than 45% of them singletons, with about 4.2% in the top ten. The data are from a study of Graves' ophthalmopathy and Graves' hyperthyroidism. The CDR3 is made up of 13 amino acids. Germline loops: CDR1 DFQATT, CDR2 SNEGSKA (reference sequence). V gave up 3 bases and J gave up 7 bases, with 10 bases separating them.

The origin of this receptor is an adult man with Graves' hyperthyroidism. The chain links TRBV20-1 to TRBJ1-6; tentative D call: TRBD1 (5 bases). The sequencing input was peripheral blood or thyroid tissue (not recorded which). The DNA of the CDR3 is TGCAGTGCTAGGGGACCGCGCAATTCACCCCTCCACTTT. Translated, it gives CSARGPRNSPLHF.